This TCR beta chain comes out of a study of shared clonotypes between healthy human individuals. This clone was detected only a few times. What it binds is not known. The germline CDR1 and CDR2 sequences are SGHNT and YYREEE (reference sequence). The CDR3 length is 13 residues. The junction had 3 bases not matched to a gene; V was cut back by 3 bases and J by 4 bases. Study-wide points: Shared clonotypes across all four donors exceeded non-shared ones in generation probability.

Every immunoSEQ plate was one replicate of a subset's evenly spread DNA. Clones were sequenced by immunoSEQ multiplex PCR, and TCRdb holds only the in-frame ones, with some missing. This table holds under 600,000 clones, less than 98% found once. All donors were healthy HIV-negative adults lacking recent acute infections or vaccinations. It was into CD45RA+ naive and CD45RA-negative memory subsets that the CD4+ cells were split. The genes are TRBV5-4 and TRBJ1-2, with 7 bases matching TRBD1. Sequencing used naive CD4+ T cells sorted from blood. Indicated subset: CD45RA+ positively selected. The sequence derives from a woman in her twenties or thirties in good health. CDR3 region: CASSSGQFYGYTF. CDR3 in DNA: TGTGCCAGCAGCTCGGGACAGTTCTATGGCTACACCTTC. Full variable domain (outside the CDR3, taken from reference TRBV5-4 and TRBJ1-2): ETGVTQSPTHLIKTRGQQVTLRCSSQSGHNTVSWYQQALGQGPQFIFQYYREEENGRGNFPPRFSGLQFPNYSSELNVNALELDDSALYLCASSSGQFYGYTFGSGTRLTVV.